Following are 10 T cell receptor beta chains from one sample sequenced in a study of T cells in Graves' hyperthyroidism and ophthalmopathy. The TCR beta CDR3 regions underwent amplification using RNA transcripts as the source. Primed by the HTBI set, a first-round RT-PCR was run on the TCR CDR3. TCRdb called the multiplex PCR reads again in MiXCR, with one record for every CDR3 protein. The data hold under 350,000 distinct CDR3 sequences, with about 20% observed a single time. Sequences were obtained from blood. These receptors were taken from a woman aged 50 to 60 with Graves' hyperthyroidism.

This clonotype was seen ten or more times. The chain uses TRBV14 and TRBJ2-7, with TRBD2 as a possible D gene (5 bases). The CDR3 is made up of 14 amino acids. The V gene lost 0 bases and the J gene lost 6 bases, with 12 bases spanning the gap. CDR1 and CDR2 from the germline V gene are SGHDN and FVKESK. The CDR3 bases are TGTGCCAGCAGCCAAGATCTCAAAGGAGGCGAGCAGTACTTC. It encodes CASSQDLKGGEQYF.

The V call is TRBV7-2, the J call TRBJ1-4; D remains ambiguous. The V and J ends lost 4 bases and 15 bases respectively, with 18 bases between them. Germline V CDR1 and CDR2: SGHTA, FQGNSA. This CDR3 region has 13 residues. CDR3 sequence (DNA): TGTGCCAGCAGCTCCCCCACCGGATCTGGGGTGTTTTTT. Protein product: CASSSPTGSGVFF.

A single count supports this clonotype. A much larger clone lies one base from this, so it may be a read error. The chain combines TRBV7-6 with TRBJ2-3; D might be TRBD1 (6 bases). Trimming shortened V by 4 bases and J by 2 bases, and 16 bases separated the two germline ends. This CDR3 is 16 amino acids long. Germline V CDR1 and CDR2: SGHVS, FNYEAQ. The CDR3 DNA sequence: TGTGCCAGCAGCTCAGCAGGGGAACACCTCACAGATACGCAGTATTTT. Protein: CASSSAGEHLTDTQYF.

V usage is TRBV7-9 and J usage is TRBJ2-7; no firm D call. The CDR3 runs 14 residues. V lost 2 bases and J 3 bases, leaving 11 bases between the germline ends. Germline lookup yields CDR1 SEHNR and CDR2 FQNEAQ (reference sequence). In DNA, the CDR3 is TGTGCCAGCAGCTTACAGGCTATTAGCTACGAGCAGTACTTC. This codes for CASSLQAISYEQYF.

This clonotype turned up a few times. The chain uses TRBV5-1 and TRBJ2-2; D might be TRBD2 (6 bases). V was clipped by 4 bases and J by 0 bases, with 10 bases between them. Germline CDR1 SGHRS, CDR2 YFSETQ. This CDR3 is 15 amino acids long. The CDR3 sequence is CASSGLATNTGELFF. CDR3 coding DNA: TGCGCCAGCAGCGGGCTAGCGACGAACACCGGGGAGCTGTTTTTT. Together with reference TRBV5-1 and TRBJ2-2, the CDR3 gives the full variable domain: KAGVTQTPRYLIKTRGQQVTLSCSPISGHRSVSWYQQTPGQGLQFLFEYFSETQRNKGNFPGRFSGRQFSNSRSEMNVSTLELGDSALYLCASSGLATNTGELFFGEGSRLTVL.

V is TRBV4-1 and J is TRBJ2-7, with D possibly TRBD1 on 6 matching bases. The CDR3 sequence is 15 residues long. V lost 2 bases, J lost 2 bases, and 13 bases lay in between. Germline V lookup: CDR1 MGHRA, CDR2 YSYEKL. CDR3 in amino acids: CASSQLRGSTYEQYF. DNA of the CDR3: TGCGCCAGCAGCCAACTCAGGGGATCAACCTACGAGCAGTACTTC.

This clonotype was seen at least ten times. The genes are TRBV2 and TRBJ2-7; no definite D call. The germline V gene encodes CDR1 SNHLY and CDR2 FYNNEI. V gave up 0 bases and J gave up 1 base, with 10 bases separating them. The length of the CDR3 is 15 residues. DNA for the CDR3: TGTGCCAGCAGTGAAGCGCGCCAGAAATCCTACGAGCAGTACTTC. Protein sequence: CASSEARQKSYEQYF.

In this sample, this clonotype turned up many times. The chain employs TRBV20-1 and TRBJ2-3; D gene unclear. The CDR3 consists of 15 residues. Germline CDR1 and CDR2: DFQATT and SNEGSKA (reference sequence). Between the trimmed V and J ends, which lost 0 bases and 2 bases, there was a span of 12 bases. This CDR3 is CSARDATPNTDTQYF. CDR3 bases: TGCAGTGCTAGAGATGCAACTCCAAACACAGATACGCAGTATTTT.

The rearrangement joins TRBV5-4 to TRBJ2-2; D possibly uses TRBD1 or TRBD2 (6 bases each). The CDR3 spans 14 residues. Trimming pared 1 base from V and 3 bases from J, leaving 7 bases between. The germline CDR1 and CDR2 sequences are SGHNT and YYREEE (reference sequence). The CDR3 bases are TGTGCCAGCAGCTTGCGGGGGCACACCGGGGAGCTGTTTTTT. Protein sequence: CASSLRGHTGELFF. The entire variable domain, with the rest obtained from reference TRBV5-4 and TRBJ2-2, is as follows: ETGVTQSPTHLIKTRGQQVTLRCSSQSGHNTVSWYQQALGQGPQFIFQYYREEENGRGNFPPRFSGLQFPNYSSELNVNALELDDSALYLCASSLRGHTGELFFGEGSRLTVL.

This clonotype appeared many times. The V call is TRBV11-2, the J call TRBJ2-7; no clear D. Germline V gives CDR1 SGHAT, CDR2 FQNNGV. Trimming stripped 4 bases from V and 2 bases from J, with 12 bases between. The CDR3 runs to 14 residues. The CDR3 loop reads CASSSLDGTYEQYF. CDR3 sequence (DNA): TGTGCCAGCAGCTCCCTTGACGGAACCTACGAGCAGTACTTC.